A selection of T cell receptor beta chains follows, all from one sample in a study of blood T cell repertoires in COVID-19. The assay was immunoSEQ multiplex PCR, and TCRdb's table has in-frame clones only and misses some. This table has 100,000 to 150,000 clones, approximately 85% appearing once. The sequenced sample was peripheral blood. Source of these receptors: a woman over 75 with acute or convalescent COVID-19. The CDR3 runs from the conserved cysteine through the conserved F or W. The order of the fields is J gene, clone size, CDR3 length, V gene, D gene, CDR3 protein, CDR3 DNA. A D gene is named only where the DNA matches it firmly. Clone size appears in some rows only: once, few, many, or a class for an expanded clone.

>TRBJ1-1|NA|15|TRBV7-2|TRBD1
CASSLVWGQGTEAFF
TGTGCCAGCAGCTTAGTATGGGGACAGGGCACTGAAGCTTTCTTT
>TRBJ1-5|once|14|TRBV6-1|NA
CASSETAGSEPQHF
TGTGCCAGCAGTGAGACAGCCGGATCGGAGCCCCAGCATTTT
>TRBJ1-6|once|14|TRBV19|NA
CASSITTANSPLHF
TGTGCCAGTAGTATCACCACAGCTAATTCACCCCTCCACTTT
>TRBJ1-4|NA|18|TRBV5-4|NA
CASSPGRRQGLTNEKLFF
TGTGCCAGCAGCCCCGGGCGGAGGCAGGGGTTGACTAATGAAAAACTGTTTTTT
>TRBJ2-7|once|14|TRBV7-8|NA
CASSTGLTSYEQYF
TGTGCCAGCAGCACGGGACTGACCTCCTACGAGCAGTACTTC
>TRBJ1-5|NA|14|TRBV4-3|NA
CASSQAGGNQPQHF
TGCGCCAGCAGCCAGGCGGGGGGCAATCAGCCCCAGCATTTT
>TRBJ1-1|few|14|TRBV19|NA
CASSINRRNTEAFF
TGTGCCAGTAGTATAAATAGGAGGAACACTGAAGCTTTCTTT
>TRBJ1-1|NA|13|TRBV5-5|NA
CASSLTGYAEAFF
TGTGCCAGCAGCTTGACAGGTTACGCAGAAGCTTTCTTT
>TRBJ1-2|few|11|TRBV2|NA
CASMNRVGYTF
TGTGCCAGTATGAACAGGGTCGGCTACACCTTC
>TRBJ1-4|NA|14|TRBV5-4|TRBD1
CASSRGQGDEKLFF
TGTGCCAGCAGTCGAGGACAGGGGGATGAAAAACTGTTTTTT
>TRBJ1-2|NA|12|TRBV24-1|TRBD1
CATRGQGDGYTF
TGTGCCACCAGGGGACAGGGAGACGGCTACACCTTC
>TRBJ1-1|once|13|TRBV19|TRBD1
CATRQGQWTEAFF
TGTGCCACCCGACAGGGGCAGTGGACTGAAGCTTTCTTT